This record concerns one T cell receptor beta chain sequence. Germline V gene sequence: CDR1 SGDLS, CDR2 YYNGEE. The CDR3 has 16 residues. V lost 3 bases, J lost 0 bases, and 14 bases lay in between. The data were taken from a study of shared T cell receptors in the human thymus. Profiling relied on immunoSEQ multiplex PCR, and the TCRdb table lists in-frame clones only, not all of them. Here the sample spans about 380,000 clones, around 93% being singletons. The gene calls are TRBV9 and TRBJ2-3; no firm D call. The specimen was thymocytes. The sequence was obtained from a human donor. CDR3 DNA: TGTGCCAGCAGCGCGAAGGGCTTAACTAGCACAGATACGCAGTATTTT. Its protein is CASSAKGLTSTDTQYF.